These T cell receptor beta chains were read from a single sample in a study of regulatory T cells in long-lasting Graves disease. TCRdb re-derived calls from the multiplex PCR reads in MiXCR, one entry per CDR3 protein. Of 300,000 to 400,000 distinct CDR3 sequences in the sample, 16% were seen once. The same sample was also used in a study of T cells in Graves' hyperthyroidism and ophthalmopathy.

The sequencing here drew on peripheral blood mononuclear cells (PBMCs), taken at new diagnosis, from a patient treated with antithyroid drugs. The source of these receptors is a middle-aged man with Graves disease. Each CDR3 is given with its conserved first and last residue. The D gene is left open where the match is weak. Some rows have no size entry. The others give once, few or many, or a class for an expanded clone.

DNA: TGCGCCAGCAGCCGGGAAAGGCAAGAGACCCAGTACTTC
CDR3: CASSRERQETQYF
V: TRBV18
J: TRBJ2-5
size: many
D: .

DNA: TGCGCCAGCAGCTTAGAAGGGGGTACCTACGAGCAGTACTTC
CDR3: CASSLEGGTYEQYF
V: TRBV5-1
J: TRBJ2-7
size: many
D: .

DNA: TGCGCCAGCAGCCTTGTGGGCCCTGGGTTGAGAGATACGCAGTATTTT
CDR3: CASSLVGPGLRDTQYF
V: TRBV5-1
J: TRBJ2-3
size: .
D: .

DNA: TGTGCCACCAGCAGAGTCCCAGGGACAGTCACTTACGAGCAGTACTTC
CDR3: CATSRVPGTVTYEQYF
V: TRBV15
J: TRBJ2-7
size: .
D: TRBD1

DNA: TGTGCCAGCAGCTTGGCCGGGGGGCGGGGGGAGACCCAGTACTTC
CDR3: CASSLAGGRGETQYF
V: TRBV5-4
J: TRBJ2-5
size: many
D: .

DNA: TGTGCCAGCAGTAAGCCACAGGGAGGCGCGGGGAGGACCCAGTACTTC
CDR3: CASSKPQGGAGRTQYF
V: TRBV28
J: TRBJ2-5
size: many
D: .

DNA: TGTGCCAGCAGCCCCCAAGCAGGGGCTGGCGCTTTCTTT
CDR3: CASSPQAGAGAFF
V: TRBV7-6
J: TRBJ1-1
size: many
D: .

DNA: TGTGCCATCAGTGGACGGTCCCTCGAGCAGTACTTC
CDR3: CAISGRSLEQYF
V: TRBV10-3
J: TRBJ2-7
size: few
D: .

DNA: TGTGCCAGCTCACCAGGTCCCGGGACAGGTAGGACTGAGCAGTTCTTC
CDR3: CASSPGPGTGRTEQFF
V: TRBV18
J: TRBJ2-1
size: many
D: TRBD1

DNA: TGCAGCGTTTCCTCCCGGGACAGGGGTTGGAGCACTGAAGCTTTCTTT
CDR3: CSVSSRDRGWSTEAFF
V: TRBV29-1
J: TRBJ1-1
size: few
D: TRBD1

DNA: TGCAGTGCTAGTTGGGACACTTTCAGCTCCTATAATTCACCCCTCCACTTT
CDR3: CSASWDTFSSYNSPLHF
V: TRBV20-1
J: TRBJ1-6
size: many
D: .

DNA: TGTGCCAGCAGCCCAGAACAGGGAGGTTCAGGAAACACCATATATTTT
CDR3: CASSPEQGGSGNTIYF
V: TRBV7-9
J: TRBJ1-3
size: .
D: .

DNA: TGTGCCAGCAGTTCTCTGGGACAGCGAGGTTCCTACGAGCAGTACTTC
CDR3: CASSSLGQRGSYEQYF
V: TRBV7-9
J: TRBJ2-7
size: .
D: TRBD1

DNA: TGCAGTGCTAAAATCGGGGGGTCAGGCACCGGGGAGCTGTTTTTT
CDR3: CSAKIGGSGTGELFF
V: TRBV20-1
J: TRBJ2-2
size: .
D: TRBD2

DNA: TGTGCCAGCAGCTTGACGACAGGGGGGTATAGCAATCAGCCCCAGCATTTT
CDR3: CASSLTTGGYSNQPQHF
V: TRBV7-2
J: TRBJ1-5
size: few
D: TRBD1

DNA: TGTGCCAGCAGTGAAGTGGGGCCAAGGGACACTGAAGCTTTCTTT
CDR3: CASSEVGPRDTEAFF
V: TRBV6-2/TRBV6-3
J: TRBJ1-1
size: many
D: .

DNA: TGTGCCACCAGCAGGGGGAGGGAAACTGGGGCCAACGTCCTGACTTTC
CDR3: CATSRGRETGANVLTF
V: TRBV15
J: TRBJ2-6
size: .
D: TRBD2

DNA: TGCAGTGCCAAGCCGCGGGGTCGTCCGGAGACCCAGTACTTC
CDR3: CSAKPRGRPETQYF
V: TRBV20-1
J: TRBJ2-5
size: many
D: .

DNA: TGTGCCAGCAGCTTTCAGAAAACCTACGAGCAGTACTTC
CDR3: CASSFQKTYEQYF
V: TRBV11-3
J: TRBJ2-7
size: many
D: .

DNA: TGTGCCAGCAGATTTACAGTGAATCAGCCCCAGCATTTT
CDR3: CASRFTVNQPQHF
V: TRBV7-3
J: TRBJ1-5
size: many
D: .

DNA: TGTGCCAGCAGGGACGGGGGTAGCAATCAGCCCCAGCATTTT
CDR3: CASRDGGSNQPQHF
V: TRBV28
J: TRBJ1-5
size: once
D: .

DNA: TGTGCCAGCAGCCCGTTAGCGGGGGGTGGTTACGAGCAGTACTTC
CDR3: CASSPLAGGGYEQYF
V: TRBV3-1
J: TRBJ2-7
size: many
D: TRBD2

DNA: TGTGCCAGCAGCCAAGATGGACTAGCGGGGGGAAATGAGCAGTTCTTC
CDR3: CASSQDGLAGGNEQFF
V: TRBV7-9
J: TRBJ2-1
size: once
D: TRBD2

DNA: TGTGCCAGCGCGGGCCTTGACGAAGGCACTGAAGCTTTCTTT
CDR3: CASAGLDEGTEAFF
V: TRBV18
J: TRBJ1-1
size: many
D: .

DNA: TGTGCCAGCAGTTGGGTGATAGGGGGCGAGCAGTACTTC
CDR3: CASSWVIGGEQYF
V: TRBV7-6
J: TRBJ2-7
size: .
D: .

DNA: TGTGCCAGCAGCCTACTAGCGGGGGAAACTGAACTGTACTTC
CDR3: CASSLLAGETELYF
V: TRBV2
J: TRBJ2-7
size: many
D: TRBD2

DNA: TGCAGTGCTAGAGTTGGAGCAAACACTGAAGCTTTCTTT
CDR3: CSARVGANTEAFF
V: TRBV20-1
J: TRBJ1-1
size: many
D: .

DNA: TGCGCCAGCAGCACTAGCAGGGATTCACCCCTCCACTTT
CDR3: CASSTSRDSPLHF
V: TRBV5-1
J: TRBJ1-6
size: .
D: .

DNA: TGTGCCTGGAGTGTACGTAGGACTGAAGCTTTCTTT
CDR3: CAWSVRRTEAFF
V: TRBV30
J: TRBJ1-1
size: many
D: .

DNA: TGTGCCACCAGCAGAGACCGGGTTTATAGCAATCAGCCCCAGCATTTT
CDR3: CATSRDRVYSNQPQHF
V: TRBV15
J: TRBJ1-5
size: many
D: .

DNA: TGCAGCGTTGCGGAGGGGGGCATGCCAGATACGCAGTATTTT
CDR3: CSVAEGGMPDTQYF
V: TRBV29-1
J: TRBJ2-3
size: many
D: .

DNA: TGTGCCAGCAGCGAGCTAGCGGGGGAGTACAATGAGCAGTTCTTC
CDR3: CASSELAGEYNEQFF
V: TRBV9
J: TRBJ2-1
size: .
D: TRBD2

DNA: TGTGCCAGCAGACAGGGGGGAAATCAGCCCCAGCATTTT
CDR3: CASRQGGNQPQHF
V: TRBV2
J: TRBJ1-5
size: many
D: TRBD1

DNA: TGCAGTGCTAGAGGATACAGGGAGGCAGGCACTGAAGCTTTCTTT
CDR3: CSARGYREAGTEAFF
V: TRBV20-1
J: TRBJ1-1
size: .
D: .

DNA: TGCGCCAGCAGCTTGTCGTCGGGGGCGCGCGGTAATGAGCAGTTCTTC
CDR3: CASSLSSGARGNEQFF
V: TRBV5-1
J: TRBJ2-1
size: .
D: .

DNA: TGTGCCAGCCGTCCGGCTTTCAGCTCCTACGAGCAGTACTTC
CDR3: CASRPAFSSYEQYF
V: TRBV6-1
J: TRBJ2-7
size: .
D: .

DNA: TGTGCCAGCATCCGAGAAACCACAGATACGCAGTATTTT
CDR3: CASIRETTDTQYF
V: TRBV2
J: TRBJ2-3
size: many
D: .

DNA: TGCGCCAGCAGCTCTAGCGGGGGTTCCTACAGTGAGCAGTTCTTC
CDR3: CASSSSGGSYSEQFF
V: TRBV5-1
J: TRBJ2-1
size: .
D: TRBD2

DNA: TGCGCCAGCAGCTCTTCGACAGTGAACACTGAAGCTTTCTTT
CDR3: CASSSSTVNTEAFF
V: TRBV5-1
J: TRBJ1-1
size: many
D: .

DNA: TGTGCCACCAGTGTTGGTTCCACCGGGGAGCTGTTTTTT
CDR3: CATSVGSTGELFF
V: TRBV24-1
J: TRBJ2-2
size: few
D: .

DNA: TGTGCCAGCTCACCACGGACAGGCTATGAAGCTTTCTTT
CDR3: CASSPRTGYEAFF
V: TRBV18
J: TRBJ1-1
size: many
D: TRBD1

DNA: TGTGCCAGCAGCTTAAGAACTAGCGGGTCCAATGAGCAGTTCTTC
CDR3: CASSLRTSGSNEQFF
V: TRBV5-6
J: TRBJ2-1
size: few
D: TRBD2

DNA: TGTGCCAGCAGCCTGACCAGCAATCTTTATAACTATGGCTACACCTTC
CDR3: CASSLTSNLYNYGYTF
V: TRBV9
J: TRBJ1-2
size: .
D: .

DNA: TGCAGTACCCTACTAGCGGGGGTCACAAGTACGCAGTATTTT
CDR3: CSTLLAGVTSTQYF
V: TRBV20-1
J: TRBJ2-3
size: many
D: TRBD2

DNA: TGCGCCAGCAGCCTAAATACCGGGACAGGGGGGACTGAAGCTTTCTTT
CDR3: CASSLNTGTGGTEAFF
V: TRBV4-3
J: TRBJ1-1
size: .
D: TRBD1

DNA: TGTGCCTGCCCGGACAGGGGGTTTTATGGCTACACCTTC
CDR3: CACPDRGFYGYTF
V: TRBV2
J: TRBJ1-2
size: many
D: TRBD1

DNA: TGTGCCAGCAGCGTAGCTAGTAGCGGCTACGAGCAGTACTTC
CDR3: CASSVASSGYEQYF
V: TRBV9
J: TRBJ2-7
size: .
D: .

DNA: TGTGCCAGCAGCCAAGATTGGGGGATCTCGCACACCGGGGAGCTGTTTTTT
CDR3: CASSQDWGISHTGELFF
V: TRBV14
J: TRBJ2-2
size: .
D: .

DNA: TGTGCCAGCAGCTTAGGGGGAACCGGGGAGACCCAGTACTTC
CDR3: CASSLGGTGETQYF
V: TRBV7-6
J: TRBJ2-5
size: few
D: .

DNA: TGTGCCAGCAGGCGGAGAACCCGGGGCAGGGGAAAGAACACTGAAGCTTTCTTT
CDR3: CASRRRTRGRGKNTEAFF
V: TRBV6-1
J: TRBJ1-1
size: many
D: .

DNA: TGTGCCAGCAGCTTAACGATTCCAGCGTACCCTGAAGCTTTCTTT
CDR3: CASSLTIPAYPEAFF
V: TRBV7-3
J: TRBJ1-1
size: many
D: .

DNA: TGTGCCAGCAGTGATGGGGGAAAAATCCCCTACGAGCAGTACTTC
CDR3: CASSDGGKIPYEQYF
V: TRBV2
J: TRBJ2-7
size: many
D: .

DNA: TGCGCCAGCAGCCAAGGAAGGACAGGGAACACCGGGGAGCTGTTTTTT
CDR3: CASSQGRTGNTGELFF
V: TRBV4-1
J: TRBJ2-2
size: few
D: TRBD1

DNA: TGTGCCATCAGTGAGTCGAGGGTGATACTAGTCAGCTCCTACGAGCAGTACTTC
CDR3: CAISESRVILVSSYEQYF
V: TRBV10-3
J: TRBJ2-7
size: many
D: .